These 14 T cell receptor beta chains came from one sample sequenced in a study of cytomegalovirus exposure and HLA in healthy donors. The study ran its PCR with 60 Vbeta and 13 Jbeta primers. Sequencing was performed with immunoSEQ multiplex PCR; in TCRdb, only in-frame clones are kept and a portion is missing. The sample has 100,000 to 140,000 clones, 82% seen once. Sequencing was performed on PBMCs. The receptors derive from a man aged 25-45 years in good health and CMV-seropositive.

The rearrangement links TRBV5-1 to TRBJ2-5, with D possibly being TRBD2 (6 bases). The CDR3 length is 14 residues. The V gene's germline CDR1 is SGHRS and CDR2 YFSETQ. The ends were cut back, 4 bases at V and 1 base at J, with 11 bases in the middle. The CDR3 sequence: CASSRGGVQETQYF. The DNA for the CDR3 is TGCGCCAGCAGCCGAGGAGGGGTCCAAGAGACCCAGTACTTC.

J is TRBJ2-5 and V is TRBV7-6; 8 bases agree with TRBD1. CDR3 length equals 15 residues. Germline CDR1 SGHVS, CDR2 FNYEAQ. V dropped 5 bases and J dropped 1; count of bases not matched to a gene: 6. The CDR3 DNA reads TGTGCCAGCAGCATAGGACAGGGCGTCCAAGAGACCCAGTACTTC. Translation gives CASSIGQGVQETQYF.

The genes are TRBV19 and TRBJ2-1, with 12 bases fitting TRBD1. Trimming at V came to 10 bases and at J to 3 bases, leaving 10 bases not matched to a gene. CDR1 LNHDA and CDR2 SQIVND come from the germline V gene (reference sequence). The CDR3 sequence is 16 residues long. The CDR3 DNA reads as TGTGCCACCCGGAGGGGGACAGGGGGCAACTACAATGAGCAGTTCTTC. Translation gives CATRRGTGGNYNEQFF. The full variable domain, completed using reference TRBV19 and TRBJ2-1, is DGGITQSPKYLFRKEGQNVTLSCEQNLNHDAMYWYRQDPGQGLRLIYYSQIVNDFQKGDIAEGYSVSREKKESFPLTVTSAQKNPTAFYLCATRRGTGGNYNEQFFGPGTRLTVL.

The chain is built from TRBV5-1 and TRBJ2-5; D is unresolved. The CDR3 has 13 residues. V was pared by 2 bases and J by 1 base, with 6 bases between. Germline lookup yields CDR1 SGHRS and CDR2 YFSETQ. CDR3 residues: CASSFVIQETQYF. The CDR3 nucleotides read TGCGCCAGCAGCTTCGTAATCCAAGAGACCCAGTACTTC.

The CDR3 DNA follows: TGTGCCAGCTCACCAGGGGCTTACAATGAGCAGTTCTTC. Translating gives CASSPGAYNEQFF. This chain joins TRBV18 and TRBJ2-1, with D perhaps matching TRBD1 (5 bases). With 2 bases removed from V and 4 bases from J, the gap between germline ends came to 6 bases. Germline V CDR1 and CDR2: KGHSH, LQKENI. This CDR3 is 13 amino acids long.

The V call is TRBV10-3, the J call TRBJ2-1; tentative D call: TRBD2 (5 bases). Germline V gene data show CDR1 as ENHRY and CDR2 as SYGVKD. Trimming took off 5 bases at V and 2 bases at J, with 10 bases between the two ends. The CDR3 has 14 amino acids. CDR3 sequence (DNA): TGTGCCATCAGTCGGGATCCAACCTACAATGAGCAGTTCTTC. Translation gives CAISRDPTYNEQFF.

The genes are TRBV2 and TRBJ2-4, with D perhaps TRBD2 (7 bases). Germline CDR1 SNHLY, CDR2 FYNNEI. CDR3 length: 14 amino acids. Trimming pared 4 bases from V and 6 bases from J, leaving 13 bases between. CDR3 in amino acids: CASSGRGPANIQYF. The CDR3 bases are TGTGCCAGCAGTGGGCGGGGGCCGGCAAACATTCAGTACTTC.

V gene TRBV25-1 combines with J gene TRBJ1-1; 7 nucleotides match TRBD1. The length of the CDR3 is 13 residues. The ends lost 5 bases at V and 5 bases at J; junction bases unmatched: 5. CDR1 MGHDK and CDR2 SYGVNS come from the germline V gene. The CDR3 DNA reads TGTGCCAGCAGTTACAACAGGGGTACTGAAGCTTTCTTT. As protein: CASSYNRGTEAFF.

In DNA, the CDR3 is TGTGCCAGCAGTCCAAGAGGAGGGGAGAACTATGGCTACACCTTC. Translated, it gives CASSPRGGENYGYTF. This sequence joins TRBV14 and TRBJ1-2; D is possibly TRBD1 (5 bases). The germline CDR1 and CDR2 sequences are SGHDN and FVKESK. V shed 6 bases and J shed 2 bases, with 16 bases lying between them. This CDR3 is built from 15 residues.

The V gene is TRBV5-1, the J gene TRBJ2-7, with D possibly TRBD2 on 6 matching bases. The germline V gene has CDR1 SGHRS and CDR2 YFSETQ. V was shortened by 1 base and J by 0 bases, with 17 bases between the two germline ends. The CDR3 is 17 residues long. CDR3 loop: CASSLNGGGASSYEQYF. The CDR3 DNA follows: TGCGCCAGCAGCTTGAACGGAGGCGGGGCTAGCTCCTACGAGCAGTACTTC. The full variable domain, rest sourced from reference TRBV5-1 and TRBJ2-7, is KAGVTQTPRYLIKTRGQQVTLSCSPISGHRSVSWYQQTPGQGLQFLFEYFSETQRNKGNFPGRFSGRQFSNSRSEMNVSTLELGDSALYLCASSLNGGGASSYEQYFGPGTRLTVT.

The chain joins TRBV29-1 to TRBJ1-1; D gene ambiguous. With 5 bases removed from V and 1 base from J, the gap between germline ends came to 8 bases. The CDR3 extends over 12 amino acids. Germline-derived CDR1 and CDR2 are SQVTM and ANQGSEA. The CDR3: CSVTDGNTEAFF. The CDR3 DNA reads TGCAGCGTTACAGACGGGAACACTGAAGCTTTCTTT.

In its sample, this clone was seen a few times. The chain is built from TRBV6-1 and TRBJ1-2, with 8 bases lining up with TRBD1. V shed 6 bases, J shed 2 bases, and the junction held 2 bases outside the gene matches. CDR3 length: 13 residues. Germline V gene data show CDR1 as MNHNS and CDR2 as SASEGT. CDR3 region: CASRWTGNYGYTF. CDR3 coding DNA: TGTGCCAGCAGGTGGACAGGGAACTATGGCTACACCTTC.

The chain joins TRBV5-4 to TRBJ2-2, with 11 bases matching TRBD2. The V gene's germline CDR1 is SGHNT and CDR2 YYREEE (reference sequence). The CDR3 spans 19 residues. Trimming took 2 bases from V and 0 from J; bases not matched to a gene: 9. CDR3: CASSFGLNSGGANTGELFF. The CDR3 DNA is TGTGCCAGCAGCTTCGGGCTGAATAGCGGGGGGGCGAACACCGGGGAGCTGTTTTTT.

This clone has only a few counts. The CDR3 DNA sequence: TGCGCCAGCAGCTCCAAACGGACAGGGGGAAACAGCTATGGCTACACCTTC. It encodes CASSSKRTGGNSYGYTF. V gene TRBV5-1 combines with J gene TRBJ1-2; 10 nucleotides align to TRBD1. Looked up from germline, CDR1 is SGHRS and CDR2 is YFSETQ. The ends lost 3 bases at V and 4 bases at J; junction bases unmatched: 12. This CDR3 comprises 17 residues.